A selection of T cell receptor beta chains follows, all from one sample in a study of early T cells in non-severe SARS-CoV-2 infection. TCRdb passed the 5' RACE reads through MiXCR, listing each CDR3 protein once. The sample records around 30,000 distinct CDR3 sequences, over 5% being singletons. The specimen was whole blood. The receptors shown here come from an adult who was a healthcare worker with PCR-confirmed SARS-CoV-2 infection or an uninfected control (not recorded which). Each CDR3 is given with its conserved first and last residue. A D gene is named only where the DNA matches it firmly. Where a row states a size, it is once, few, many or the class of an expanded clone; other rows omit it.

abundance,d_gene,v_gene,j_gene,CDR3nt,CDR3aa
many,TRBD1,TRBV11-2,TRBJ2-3,TGTGCCAGCAGCTTATTCTTGGGACAGGAGACAGATACGCAGTATTTT,CASSLFLGQETDTQYF
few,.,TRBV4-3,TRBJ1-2,TGCGCCAGCAGCCAAGATCGGGGGGGTAACTATGGCTACACCTTC,CASSQDRGGNYGYTF
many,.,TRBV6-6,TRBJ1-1,TGTGCCAGCAGTTACTCAGAAGCCGCTTTCTTT,CASSYSEAAFF
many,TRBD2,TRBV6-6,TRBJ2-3,TGTGCCAGCTACGCTAGCGGGGGGGCAGATACGCAGTATTTT,CASYASGGADTQYF
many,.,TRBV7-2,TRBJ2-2,TGTGCCAGCAGCTCGAGCGCACACAGGGCCGCCGGGGAGCTGTTTTTT,CASSSSAHRAAGELFF
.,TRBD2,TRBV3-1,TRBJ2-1,TGTGCCAGCAGCCAAGACGTACTAGCGGGGGCCAATGAGCAGTTCTTC,CASSQDVLAGANEQFF
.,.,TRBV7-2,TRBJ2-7,TGTGCCAGCAGCTTTGACATTTACGAGCAGTACTTC,CASSFDIYEQYF
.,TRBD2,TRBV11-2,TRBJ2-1,TGTGCCAGCAGCTTTAGTGGCCTTGCGGGGGGATTCTACAATGAGCAGTTCTTC,CASSFSGLAGGFYNEQFF
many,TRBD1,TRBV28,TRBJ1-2,TGTGCCAGCAGTTTTAACCCCGGGACAGGGGACGGCGGCTACACCTTC,CASSFNPGTGDGGYTF
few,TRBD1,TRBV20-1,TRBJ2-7,TGCAGTGCTAAGGGGACAGGGGGCGCTTGGGGCGAGCAGTACTTC,CSAKGTGGAWGEQYF
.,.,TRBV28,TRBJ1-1,TGTGCCAGCAGTCCCTTCCACCAGCGGACCACTGAAGCTTTCTTT,CASSPFHQRTTEAFF
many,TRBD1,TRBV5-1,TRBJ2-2,TGCGCCAGCAGCCGTGGTGGACAGGGTGGTCTCACCGGGGAGCTGTTTTTT,CASSRGGQGGLTGELFF
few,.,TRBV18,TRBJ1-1,TGTGCCAGCTCGGCCTACAGCGGTAACACTGAAGCTTTCTTT,CASSAYSGNTEAFF
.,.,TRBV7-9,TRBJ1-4,TGTGCCAGCAGCACAGGAGCAACTAATGAAAAACTGTTTTTT,CASSTGATNEKLFF
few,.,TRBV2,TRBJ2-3,TGTGCCAGCAGTGATAGGGGGGACACAGATACGCAGTATTTT,CASSDRGDTDTQYF
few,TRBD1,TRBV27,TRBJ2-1,TGTGCCAGCAGTTACTTTCTACGACAGGGCAATGAGCAGTTCTTC,CASSYFLRQGNEQFF
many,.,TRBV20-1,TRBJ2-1,TGCAGTGCCGACAGATCTTACAATGAGCAGTTCTTC,CSADRSYNEQFF
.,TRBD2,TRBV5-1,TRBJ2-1,TGCGCCAGCAAGGCGGCTAGCGGGGGAACCTACAATGAGCAGTTCTTC,CASKAASGGTYNEQFF
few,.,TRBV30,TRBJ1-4,TGTGCCTGGAGGGACCCGGCTATGGGGGTCAATAATGAAAAACTGTTTTTT,CAWRDPAMGVNNEKLFF
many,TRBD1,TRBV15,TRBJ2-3,TGTGCCACCAGCAGCAGGGGGAGCACAGATACGCAGTATTTT,CATSSRGSTDTQYF
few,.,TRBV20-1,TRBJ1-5,TGCAGTGCTAGTGGGCAGTCCCAATATAGCAATCAGCCCCAGCATTTT,CSASGQSQYSNQPQHF
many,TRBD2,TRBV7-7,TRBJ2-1,TGTGCCAGCAGCCCCCTAGCGGGGGGTTCCTACAATGAGCAGTTCTTC,CASSPLAGGSYNEQFF
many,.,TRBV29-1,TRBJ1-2,TGCAGCGTTGAAGTTAACACCAACTATGGCTACACCTTC,CSVEVNTNYGYTF
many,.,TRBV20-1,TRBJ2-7,TGCAGTGCTAGAGCTCTCACGGAGAGCTCCTACGAGCAGTACTTC,CSARALTESSYEQYF
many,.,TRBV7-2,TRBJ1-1,TGTGCCAGCAGCTTAGATATGAACACTGAAGCTTTCTTT,CASSLDMNTEAFF
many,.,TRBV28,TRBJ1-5,TGTGCCAGCAGTTTACCCGGGATACGGATTAGCAATCAGCCCCAGCATTTT,CASSLPGIRISNQPQHF
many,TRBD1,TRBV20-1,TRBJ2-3,TGCAGTGCTAGAGATATGGCAGGGGGTGGAGATACGCAGTATTTT,CSARDMAGGGDTQYF
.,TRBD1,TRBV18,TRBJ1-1,TGTGCCAGCTCACCCAGTCTACAGGGGGAGGACACTGAAGCTTTCTTT,CASSPSLQGEDTEAFF
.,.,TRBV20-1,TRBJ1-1,TGCAGTGCTATCCGTAACACTGAAGCTTTCTTT,CSAIRNTEAFF
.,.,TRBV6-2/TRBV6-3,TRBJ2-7,TGTGCCAGCAGTTACCTGGGGGCGAGATCCCACGAGCAGTACTTC,CASSYLGARSHEQYF
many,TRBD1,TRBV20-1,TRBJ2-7,TGCAGTGCCACCACCGGGACAGGGGGATACGAGCAGTACTTC,CSATTGTGGYEQYF
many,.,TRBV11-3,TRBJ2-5,TGTGCCAGCAGCTTAGTGGGAGAGACCCAGTACTTC,CASSLVGETQYF
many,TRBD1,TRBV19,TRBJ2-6,TGTGCCAGTAGTCCGCGACAGGGGGCTGGGGCCAACGTCCTGACTTTC,CASSPRQGAGANVLTF
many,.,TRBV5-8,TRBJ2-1,TGTGCCAGCACTCATCAGAGGGGGGATCGGCAGTTCTTC,CASTHQRGDRQFF
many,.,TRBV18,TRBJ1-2,TGTGCCAGCTCACCAGGGACGGACTATGGCTACACCTTC,CASSPGTDYGYTF
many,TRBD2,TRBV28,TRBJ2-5,TGTGCCAGCAGGCTAGCGGGGGGCCTTGAGACCCAGTACTTC,CASRLAGGLETQYF
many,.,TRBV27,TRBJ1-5,TGTGCCAGCGGGGCCTCACTTAGCAATCAGCCCCAGCATTTT,CASGASLSNQPQHF
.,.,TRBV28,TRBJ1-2,TGTGCCAGCAGACAACAGGGAAACTATGGCTACACCTTC,CASRQQGNYGYTF
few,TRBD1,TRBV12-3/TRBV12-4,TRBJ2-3,TGTGCCAGCACCTCGACAGGGGGCACAGATACGCAGTATTTT,CASTSTGGTDTQYF
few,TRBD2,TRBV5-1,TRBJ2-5,TGCGCCAGCAGCTTGGTAGCGGGGGGCCAAGAGACCCAGTACTTC,CASSLVAGGQETQYF
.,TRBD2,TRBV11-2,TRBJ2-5,TGTGCCAGCAGCTTAGTGGGAGCGGGGGACCAAGAGACCCAGTACTTC,CASSLVGAGDQETQYF
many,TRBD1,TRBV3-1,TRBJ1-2,TGTGCCAGCAGCCTTGCAGGGGGAAACTATGGCTACACCTTC,CASSLAGGNYGYTF